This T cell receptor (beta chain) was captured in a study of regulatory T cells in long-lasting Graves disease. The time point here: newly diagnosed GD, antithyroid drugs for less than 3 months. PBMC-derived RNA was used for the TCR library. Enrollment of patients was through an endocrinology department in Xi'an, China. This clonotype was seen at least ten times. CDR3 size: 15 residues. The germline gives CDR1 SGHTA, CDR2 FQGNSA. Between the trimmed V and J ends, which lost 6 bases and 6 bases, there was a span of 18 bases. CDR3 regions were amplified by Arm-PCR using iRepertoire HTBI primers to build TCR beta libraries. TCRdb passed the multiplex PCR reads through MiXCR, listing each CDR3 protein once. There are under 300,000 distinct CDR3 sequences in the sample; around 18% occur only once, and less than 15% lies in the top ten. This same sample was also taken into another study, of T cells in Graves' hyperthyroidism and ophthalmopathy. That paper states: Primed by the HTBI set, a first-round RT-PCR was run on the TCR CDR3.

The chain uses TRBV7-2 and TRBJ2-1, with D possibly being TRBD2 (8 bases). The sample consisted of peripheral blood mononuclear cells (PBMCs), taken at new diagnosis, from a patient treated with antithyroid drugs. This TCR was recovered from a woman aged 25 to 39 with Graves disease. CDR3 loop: CASSSTRGDSNEQFF. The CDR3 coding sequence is TGTGCCAGCAGTTCTACGCGGGGGGACAGCAATGAGCAGTTCTTC. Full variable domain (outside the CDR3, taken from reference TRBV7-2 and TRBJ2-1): GAGVSQSPSNKVTEKGKDVELRCDPISGHTALYWYRQSLGQGLEFLIYFQGNSAPDKSGLPSDRFSAERTGGSVSTLTIQRTQQEDSAVYLCASSSTRGDSNEQFFGPGTRLTVL.